The 15 T cell receptor beta chains reported below all come from one sample, sequenced in a study of identical twins. TCRdb fed the 5' RACE reads into MiXCR, producing one record per CDR3 protein. Among about 790,000 distinct CDR3 sequences listed, over 15% were seen once. This sample also appeared in a second study, on T cells expressing NK-cell markers.

The sample comprised PBMCs. These TCRs come from a woman under 30 in good health.

V usage is TRBV10-3 and J usage is TRBJ2-3; D is possibly TRBD2 (7 bases). CDR3 size: 16 residues. Germline lookup yields CDR1 ENHRY and CDR2 SYGVKD. The V gene lost 6 bases and the J gene lost 0 bases, with 16 bases spanning the gap. The DNA for the CDR3 is TGTGCCATCAGCAAAGGTGCGGGGGCAAGCACAGATACGCAGTATTTT. As protein: CAISKGAGASTDTQYF.

On this clonotype: An end of the junction does not agree with germline; a read error may underlie this. The rearrangement uses TRBV29-1 and TRBJ2-7, with 13 nucleotides matching TRBD2. Per germline, CDR1 SQVTM and CDR2 ANQGSEA. The CDR3 runs 15 residues. CDR3 nucleotides: TGCAGCGCTGCCCGGACTAGCGGGAGCTCCTCCGAGCAGTACTTC. Residues: CSAARTSGSSSEQYF.

This clonotype has only a few counts. The V gene is TRBV5-1, the J gene TRBJ2-6, with unresolved D. The CDR3 is 14 amino acids. V was trimmed by 3 bases and J by 2 bases, leaving 6 bases between them. The germline V gene has CDR1 SGHRS and CDR2 YFSETQ. The CDR3 loop is CASSWDAGANVLTF. In nucleotides, the CDR3 is TGCGCCAGCAGCTGGGATGCTGGGGCCAACGTCCTGACTTTC.

The chain recombines TRBV12-3 or TRBV12-4 with TRBJ2-5; 11 bases align to TRBD2. J gave up 1 base and V 6 bases, and 4 bases lay outside the gene matches. The CDR3 contains 15 residues. Written as DNA, the CDR3 is TGTGCCAGCAGGGGAACTAGCGGGAGCCAAGAGACCCAGTACTTC. This gives the protein CASRGTSGSQETQYF.

This clonotype was detected only a few times. The V call is TRBV10-3, the J call TRBJ1-6; D is unclear. The CDR3 has 14 amino acids. Trimming left V 4 bases short and J 7 bases short, with 11 bases between. CDR1 and CDR2 from the germline V gene are ENHRY and SYGVKD. DNA of the CDR3: TGTGCCATCAGTGTTACCCTACGGAATTCACCCCTCCACTTT. Translating gives CAISVTLRNSPLHF.

The V call is TRBV28, the J call TRBJ2-7, with D perhaps TRBD1 (6 bases). CDR3 length equals 14 residues. The V gene's germline CDR1 is MDHEN and CDR2 SYDVKM. V was cut by 6 bases and J by 2 bases, with 14 bases left in between. The CDR3 is CASRRDTFTYEQYF. The CDR3 nucleotides are TGTGCCAGCAGAAGGGACACCTTCACCTACGAGCAGTACTTC.

The V call is TRBV24-1, the J call TRBJ2-1, with D perhaps TRBD1 or TRBD2 (5 bases each). Per the germline V gene, CDR1 is KGHDR and CDR2 is SFDVKD. V lost 10 bases to trimming and J lost 5 bases, with 20 bases between them. The CDR3 sequence is 15 residues long. CDR3 sequence reads: CATSEAGRDHNEQFF. DNA for the CDR3: TGTGCCACGAGCGAAGCAGGCAGGGACCACAATGAGCAGTTCTTC.

The genes are TRBV2 and TRBJ2-7; D may match TRBD1 or TRBD2 (5 bases each). The germline V gene encodes CDR1 SNHLY and CDR2 FYNNEI. This CDR3 is 16 amino acids long. Trimming shortened V by 6 bases and J by 6 bases, and 24 bases separated the two germline ends. The CDR3, as DNA: TGTGCCAGCAGCGCCGAGGGGACCACGATGGGTTCCGAGCAGTACTTC. It translates to CASSAEGTTMGSEQYF.

This clonotype was observed a few times. The chain couples TRBV12-3 or TRBV12-4 to TRBJ1-5, with D possibly being TRBD1 (5 bases). V was shortened by 4 bases and J by 0 bases, with 16 bases between the two germline ends. This CDR3 is built from 17 residues. The CDR3, as DNA: TGTGCCAGCAGTTCACAGGTTGTGGCATATAGCAATCAGCCCCAGCATTTT. The encoded protein is CASSSQVVAYSNQPQHF.

The chain recombines TRBV10-3 with TRBJ2-3, with D maybe TRBD2 (6 bases). CDR1 and CDR2 (germline): ENHRY, SYGVKD. Trimming removed 10 bases at V and 2 bases at J, with 19 bases between. This CDR3 is 15 amino acids long. The CDR3 spells CATVLGSGFTDTQYF. The CDR3 coding sequence is TGTGCCACCGTATTAGGTAGCGGATTCACAGATACGCAGTATTTT.

This clonotype was counted only a few times. The rearrangement joins TRBV12-3 or TRBV12-4 to TRBJ1-2; D uncertain. Trimming pared 2 bases from V and 2 bases from J, leaving 3 bases between. The CDR3 length is 12 residues. CDR3 sequence reads: CASSLWNYGYTF. CDR3 nucleotide sequence: TGTGCCAGCAGTTTATGGAACTATGGCTACACCTTC.

This clonotype was picked up a small number of times. The chain links TRBV20-1 to TRBJ2-7; maybe TRBD1 (7 bases). CDR3 length: 12 amino acids. V was shortened by 7 bases and J by 3 bases, with 13 bases between the two germline ends. Germline assignment: CDR1 DFQATT and CDR2 SNEGSKA (reference sequence). The CDR3 region is CSVGGGHYEQYF. For the CDR3, the DNA is TGCAGTGTTGGAGGGGGCCACTACGAGCAGTACTTC.

The V and J genes are TRBV5-6 and TRBJ2-1, with TRBD1 matching over 7 bases. Per germline, CDR1 SGHDT and CDR2 YYEEEE. V lost 0 bases and J lost 7; bases outside the gene matches: 7. This CDR3 is 15 amino acids long. CDR3 sequence: CASSLGSGGTNEQFF. In DNA, the CDR3 is TGTGCCAGCAGCTTGGGGTCAGGGGGTACGAATGAGCAGTTCTTC.

This clonotype has a handful of counts. The chain carries TRBV27 and TRBJ1-1; weak D call: TRBD1 (5 bases). With 5 bases removed from V and 0 bases from J, the gap between germline ends came to 13 bases. The germline V gene encodes CDR1 MNHEY and CDR2 SMNVEV (reference sequence). This CDR3 is built from 15 residues. CDR3 loop: CASSQNGQMNTEAFF. DNA of the CDR3: TGTGCCAGCAGTCAAAATGGACAAATGAACACTGAAGCTTTCTTT.

This chain connects TRBV5-6 to TRBJ2-3, with D maybe TRBD2 (5 bases). CDR3 length: 18 amino acids. Germline CDR1 and CDR2: SGHDT and YYEEEE. V was cut by 0 bases and J by 1 base, with 18 bases left in between. The CDR3 spells CASSLDTSAGPRTDTQYF. CDR3 nucleotide sequence: TGTGCCAGCAGCTTGGACACGTCGGCGGGTCCTCGCACAGATACGCAGTATTTT.